This is a list of T cell receptor beta chains from one sample in a study of OX40 agonist ivuxolimab in advanced cancers. Method: immunoSEQ multiplex PCR; TCRdb's copy keeps in-frame clones and lacks some. The table records 70,000 to 95,000 clones, approximately 90% of them present only once. This material consisted of CD4+ or CD8+ T cells sorted from blood, taken in a trial of the OX40 agonist ivuxolimab. These receptors were taken from an adult with an advanced solid tumor such as melanoma, head and neck, liver or kidney cancer. Each CDR3 is given with its conserved first and last residue. Fields, in order: V gene, J gene, D gene, clone size, CDR3 length, CDR3 DNA, CDR3 protein. D genes are given only for firm matches. Expanded clones are given a class, and other clones once, few, many or no size at all.

>TRBV5-6|TRBJ1-4|TRBD1|-|15
TGTGCCAGCAGCTGGAAAGGGACAGGACCGGAAAAACTGTTTTTT
CASSWKGTGPEKLFF
>TRBV27|TRBJ2-7|TRBD1|-|13
TGTGCCAGCAGCGACAGGGAAATGTACGAGCAGTACTTC
CASSDREMYEQYF
>TRBV19|TRBJ2-7|TRBD1|-|14
TGTGCCAGTAGTCCCCGGCCAACAGGGGGCGAGCAGTACTTC
CASSPRPTGGEQYF
>TRBV19|TRBJ1-2|TRBD1|-|15
TGTGCCAGTAGTATCGGGACAGGGAATTCCTATGGCTACACCTTC
CASSIGTGNSYGYTF
>TRBV5-1|TRBJ2-7|TRBD1|-|15
TGCGCCAGCAGCTTGGCAGGGACAGTCTCCTACGAGCAGTACTTC
CASSLAGTVSYEQYF
>TRBV19|TRBJ1-1|TRBD1|-|15
TGTGCCAGTAGACCGGCGGGGACAGGGATCCCTGAAGCTTTCTTT
CASRPAGTGIPEAFF
>TRBV6-5|TRBJ2-5|-|-|13
TGTGCCAGCAGTACAGGGTTTGGGGAGACCCAGTACTTC
CASSTGFGETQYF
>TRBV5-4|TRBJ2-1|TRBD2|-|16
TGTGCCAGCAGTCTGACTAGCGGGAGCTCCTACAATGAGCAGTTCTTC
CASSLTSGSSYNEQFF
>TRBV5-8|TRBJ2-1|TRBD1|-|14
TGTGCCAGCAGCCTACAGACAGGGGTATATGAGCAGTTCTTC
CASSLQTGVYEQFF
>TRBV28|TRBJ1-1|-|-|14
TGTGCCAGCAGTCATGAGGGGAGGAACACTGAAGCTTTCTTT
CASSHEGRNTEAFF
>TRBV13|TRBJ2-7|TRBD1|-|17
TGTGCCAGCAGCGTCACCTTCCGGACAGGGGGCTTCGGGGAGCAGTACTTC
CASSVTFRTGGFGEQYF
>TRBV7-3|TRBJ2-1|TRBD2|-|15
TGTGCCAGCAGCTGGGGACTAGCGGGGGTCAATGAGCAGTTCTTC
CASSWGLAGVNEQFF
>TRBV5-1|TRBJ2-3|TRBD1|-|13
TGCGCCAGTTTCCAGGGGGCCACAGATACGCAGTATTTT
CASFQGATDTQYF
>TRBV7-6|TRBJ2-3|TRBD1|-|15
TGTGCCAGCAGCCCGACAGGGGCCCGCACAGATACGCAGTATTTT
CASSPTGARTDTQYF
>TRBV30|TRBJ2-7|TRBD1|-|14
TGTGCCTGGCGAATTCCGGGACAGGGAAACGAGCAGTACTTC
CAWRIPGQGNEQYF
>TRBV4-1|TRBJ2-5|-|-|14
TGCGCCAGCAGCATAGGGTACTACCAAGAGACCCAGTACTTC
CASSIGYYQETQYF
>TRBV5-1|TRBJ2-1|TRBD1|few|16
TGCGCCAGCAGCACCGGGACAGGGGGCTCCTACAATGAGCAGTTCTTC
CASSTGTGGSYNEQFF
>TRBV5-5|TRBJ1-1|-|once|14
TGTGCCAGCAGCTTGGGAGGGTCGAGCACTGAAGCTTTCTTT
CASSLGGSSTEAFF
>TRBV18|TRBJ1-1|-|-|15
TGTGCCAGCTCACTGTCCACAGGAACGAACACTGAAGCTTTCTTT
CASSLSTGTNTEAFF
>TRBV18|TRBJ2-7|TRBD2|-|20
TGTGCCAGCTCACCACCAGGACCCGGCGGGACTAGCGGGAGGCTCACCGAGCAGTACTTC
CASSPPGPGGTSGRLTEQYF
>TRBV7-9|TRBJ2-5|TRBD2|-|16
TGTGCCAGCAGCTTGGGACTAGCGGGGGGTGAAGAGACCCAGTACTTC
CASSLGLAGGEETQYF
>TRBV5-4|TRBJ2-3|-|-|14
TGTGCCAGCACCCAGACCCAAAGCACAGATACGCAGTATTTT
CASTQTQSTDTQYF
>TRBV5-6|TRBJ2-3|-|-|14
TGTGCCAGCAGCTTTGGGGCGTTCACAGATACGCAGTATTTT
CASSFGAFTDTQYF
>TRBV5-1|TRBJ2-1|TRBD1|-|15
TGCGCCAGCAGCTTTCAGGGGACAGACTACAATGAGCAGTTCTTC
CASSFQGTDYNEQFF
>TRBV28|TRBJ1-5|TRBD1|-|15
TGTGCCATTTTACCGGGACAGGGGGCCTATCAGCCCCAGCATTTT
CAILPGQGAYQPQHF
>TRBV10-1|TRBJ2-3|-|-|14
TGCGCCAGCAGTGACTCCGCTAGCGTGGCTACGCAGTATTTT
CASSDSASVATQYF
>TRBV10-2|TRBJ1-4|TRBD1|-|13
TGCGCCAGCAGAGGACAGGCTAATGAAAAACTGTTTTTT
CASRGQANEKLFF
>TRBV5-8|TRBJ2-6|-|-|15
TGTGCCAGCAGCTTGTCGGGCTCTGGGGCCAACGTCCTGACTTTC
CASSLSGSGANVLTF
>TRBV5-1|TRBJ2-3|-|-|17
TGCGCCAGCAGCTTGTGGACGGATCCGACTAGCACAGATACGCAGTATTTT
CASSLWTDPTSTDTQYF
>TRBV18|TRBJ2-1|TRBD2|-|16
TGTGCCAGCTCACCACCTAGCGGGGGGTCTTACAATGAGCAGTTCTTC
CASSPPSGGSYNEQFF
>TRBV19|TRBJ1-5|-|-|13
TGTGCCAGTAGTACGGTCAGAGGGCAGCCCCAGCATTTT
CASSTVRGQPQHF
>TRBV27|TRBJ2-7|-|-|13
TGTGCCAGCAGTACCGGACCTCTGGGCGAGCAGTACTTC
CASSTGPLGEQYF
>TRBV30|TRBJ2-7|-|-|14
TGTGCCTGGAGCCATGGGGGGGCCTCCTACGAGCAGTACTTC
CAWSHGGASYEQYF
>TRBV5-4|TRBJ2-2|-|few|17
TGTGCCAGCAGCACCTACCAGGGGTGGAAAGACACCGGGGAGCTGTTTTTT
CASSTYQGWKDTGELFF
>TRBV20-1|TRBJ2-5|-|-|11
TGCAGTGGGGGGCGCGGAGAGACCCAGTACTTC
CSGGRGETQYF
>TRBV4-1|TRBJ2-5|-|-|16
TGCGCCAGCAGCCAATCAGTGGGGGCAGGGGGGGAGACCCAGTACTTC
CASSQSVGAGGETQYF
>TRBV28|TRBJ2-3|-|-|15
TGTGCCAGCAGTTACCCAGGGACGAGCACAGATACGCAGTATTTT
CASSYPGTSTDTQYF
>TRBV19|TRBJ1-5|-|-|16
TGTGCCAGTAGTATAGCGGGGGCAAAGGGCTATCAGCCCCAGCATTTT
CASSIAGAKGYQPQHF
>TRBV30|TRBJ1-2|-|-|13
TGTGCCTGGAGAGCACAAGCTAACTATGGCTACACCTTC
CAWRAQANYGYTF
>TRBV7-2|TRBJ1-2|-|-|13
TGTGCCAGCAGCCGATTATACGTCGGGGGCTACACCTTC
CASSRLYVGGYTF
>TRBV29-1|TRBJ2-1|-|-|15
TGCAGCGTTATACTTACAGGGAGGGCCTACAATGAGCAGTTCTTC
CSVILTGRAYNEQFF
>TRBV27|TRBJ1-2|-|-|15
TGTGCCAGCAGTCGGGCCGGGACAACAATTTATGGCTACACCTTC
CASSRAGTTIYGYTF